The 30 T cell receptor beta chains below were found in one sample sequenced in a study of CD8+ T cells in alopecia areata (dated by TCRdb to the late 2010s). Pooled mouse cutaneous lymph node cells were stained for CD4, CD8alpha, NKG2D, NKG2ACE and other markers, then sorted on a BD Influx. Library preparation employed the immunoSEQ multiplex PCR assay. To provide template for TCR sequencing, every sample had RNA extracted and reverse transcribed into cDNA. TCRdb obtained this table from immuneACCESS and retained in-frame rearrangements with V and J assigned. These tables miss some clones; where compared with another copy, unresolved V genes account for less than half of the shortfall, and the remainder is unexplained. The table notes about 270,000 clones here, none of them singletons. 0.9% to 1.5% of the sample rests with the top ten. The sample consisted of CD4+ T cells sorted from a lymph node. Receptors originate from a C3H/HeJ mouse with alopecia areata. In terms of MHC, this strain is H2-k.

This clone was recorded at least ten times. The genes are named according to mouse. The read ends 4 residues before the CDR3 terminus; that terminus is restored from the germline J gene. The V gene is TRBV12-1, the J gene TRBJ2-1; D is possibly TRBD2 (7 bases). Trimming left V 0 bases short and J 6 bases short, with 11 bases between. The CDR3 is 14 residues long. Germline CDR1 is SGHSN and CDR2 is HYEKVE. CDR3 DNA, as far as it was read: TGTGCCAGCTCTCTCGATGGGGGGCTTGCT. Its protein is CASSLDGGLA. The entire CDR3 reads CASSLDGGLAEQFF.

A few counts support this clone. All gene names here are mouse names. Read coverage stops 4 residues before the CDR3 terminus; the germline J gene supplies the remainder. The chain links TRBV13-3 to TRBJ2-4, with D possibly TRBD1 on 6 matching bases. Germline lookup yields CDR1 NNHDY and CDR2 SYVADS. The CDR3 runs to 15 residues. Trimming cost V 2 bases and J 0 bases, with 10 bases left between them. The sequenced CDR3 bases are TGTGCCAGCAGTGAGAACAGGGCTAGTCAAAAC. Translated: CASSENRASQN. The whole CDR3 sequence reads CASSENRASQNTLYF. Combining the CDR3 with reference TRBV13-3 and TRBJ2-4 gives the whole variable domain EAAVTQSPRSKVAVTGGKVTLSCHQTNNHDYMYWYRQDTGHGLRLIHYSYVADSTEKGDIPDGYKASRPSQENFSLILELASLSQTAVYFCASSENRASQNTLYFGAGTRLSVL.

As concerns this clone: Here the gene names and germline are mouse. Coverage ceases 4 residues before the CDR3 finishes, and the germline J gene fills in the end. V is TRBV4 and J is TRBJ2-1; 9 bases fit TRBD2. The J segment lost 3 bases and the V segment lost 5 bases, leaving 2 bases of the junction unmatched. The germline CDR1 and CDR2 sequences are LGHDT and YNNKQL (reference sequence). This CDR3 is 14 amino acids long. CDR3 DNA, as far as it was read: TGTGCCAGCAGCCGGGACTGGGTCTATGCT. Translating gives CASSRDWVYA. The full CDR3 protein reads CASSRDWVYAEQFF. The whole variable domain, filled in from reference TRBV4 and TRBJ2-1, reads ETAVFQTPNYHVTQVGNEVSFNCKQTLGHDTMYWYKQDSKKLLKIMFSYNNKQLIVNETVPRRFSPQSSDKAHLNLRIKSVEPEDSAVYLCASSRDWVYAEQFFGPGTRLTVL.

As concerns this clone: Gene names are the mouse ones. Coverage ceases 4 residues before the CDR3 finishes, and the germline J gene fills in the end. The chain is built from TRBV4 and TRBJ1-2, with TRBD1 as a possible D gene (5 bases). Germline V gene data show CDR1 as LGHDT and CDR2 as YNNKQL (reference sequence). The CDR3 loop spans 12 amino acids. Deletions cut 4 bases from V and 3 bases from J, with 6 bases between. CDR3 DNA (partial): TGTGCCAGCAGCTCGACAGACTCC. Its protein is CASSSTDS. The whole CDR3 sequence is CASSSTDSDYTF. Filled out from reference TRBV4 and TRBJ1-2, the complete variable domain reads ETAVFQTPNYHVTQVGNEVSFNCKQTLGHDTMYWYKQDSKKLLKIMFSYNNKQLIVNETVPRRFSPQSSDKAHLNLRIKSVEPEDSAVYLCASSSTDSDYTFGSGTRLLVI.

Concerning this clone itself: Gene names are mouse gene names. The read terminates 3 residues before the CDR3 end, so the remaining end is supplied by the germline J gene. The chain couples TRBV1 to TRBJ1-6, with a weak D call TRBD1 (6 bases). TRBJ1-6 is recorded as an ORF, its role being uncertain. This CDR3 is 15 amino acids long. The V end lost 0 bases, the J end lost 11 bases, and 14 bases lay between the germline ends. CDR1 is NSQYPW and CDR2 is LRSPGD in the germline V gene (reference sequence). The CDR3: CTCSADPRGTTPLYF. CDR3 DNA, as far as it was read: TGCACCTGCAGTGCAGATCCTAGGGGGACAACGCCC.

A remark on this clone: All gene names here are mouse names. The CDR3 here is CASSIWSGGRGAEQFF. Incomplete CDR3 DNA: TGTGCCAGCAGTATATGGTCTGGGGGGAGGGGTGCT. The genes are TRBV19 and TRBJ2-1; 8 bases fit TRBD2. Read coverage stops 4 residues before the CDR3 terminus; the germline J gene supplies the remainder. This CDR3 comprises 16 residues. Germline CDR1 reads FNHDT; CDR2 reads SITEND (reference sequence). V lost 1 base, J lost 6 bases, and 9 bases stayed unmatched.

Comments on this clone: The listed genes are named as in mouse. The read stops 4 residues short of the end of the CDR3; the missing end is completed from the germline J gene. The chain uses TRBV31 and TRBJ2-2, with a possible D match to TRBD1 (6 bases). This CDR3 has 15 residues. Germline V gene lookup returns CDR1 GKSSPN and CDR2 SITVG. The V end was cut by 3 bases, the J end by 1 base, with 12 bases between. The CDR3 loop is CAWSPHRENTGQLYF. The CDR3 bases that were read are TGTGCCTGGAGCCCTCACAGGGAAAACACCGGG.

Turning to this clone: Genes here carry mouse names. The read stops 4 residues short of the end of the CDR3; the missing end is completed from the germline J gene. The chain carries TRBV19 and TRBJ2-3; no clear D gene. The germline CDR1 and CDR2 sequences are FNHDT and SITEND (reference sequence). This CDR3 is built from 14 residues. Trimming removed 3 bases at V and 2 bases at J, with 10 bases between. The CDR3 region is CASSTPQVAETLYF. The sequenced CDR3 bases are TGTGCCAGCAGTACCCCTCAGGTTGCAGAA.

This clone was detected a few times. The germline and genes are mouse ones. The read ends 4 residues early relative to the CDR3; the germline J gene fills the gap. This CDR3 is also generated by other DNA sequences in the sample. The chain recombines TRBV19 with TRBJ2-5; 7 bases are shared with TRBD2. Trimming took 2 bases from V and 2 from J; bases not matched to a gene: 2. The CDR3 runs 14 residues. Per the germline V gene, CDR1 is FNHDT and CDR2 is SITEND (reference sequence). The CDR3 reads CASSIGGSQDTQYF. CDR3 DNA, as far as it was read: TGTGCCAGCAGTATTGGGGGGAGCCAAGAC.

This clone was seen a handful of times. The gene symbols are mouse symbols. The DNA ends 4 residues before the CDR3 does, and the rest of the CDR3 is filled in from the germline J gene. This sample includes further DNA sequences coding for the same CDR3. The genes are TRBV13-2 and TRBJ2-1; the match to TRBD2 covers 11 bases. The length of the CDR3 is 13 residues. Per germline, CDR1 NNHNN and CDR2 SYGAGS (reference sequence). V shed 5 bases, J shed 6 bases, and the junction held 1 base outside the gene matches. The CDR3 DNA, read in part, is TGTGCCAGCGGGGGGACTGGGGGTGCT. It translates to CASGGTGGA. The whole CDR3 sequence is CASGGTGGAEQFF.

Of note for this clone: Gene names are mouse gene names. From the germline J gene comes the end of the CDR3, since the read stops 3 residues before it. V gene TRBV4 combines with J gene TRBJ1-6; 10 bases map to TRBD1. TRBJ1-6 is filed as an ORF, its function uncertain. V lost 4 bases and J lost 2; bases outside the gene matches: 2. CDR1 is LGHDT and CDR2 is YNNKQL in the germline V gene (reference sequence). The CDR3 runs 16 residues. The CDR3 loop reads CASSFGQGAYNSPLYF. The DNA read from the CDR3 is TGTGCCAGCAGCTTCGGACAGGGGGCCTATAATTCGCCC.

Points on this clone: Genes here carry mouse names. Sequencing ends 4 residues short of the CDR3 end; the germline J gene provides the rest. The chain joins TRBV13-1 to TRBJ2-4; TRBD2 matches at 7 bases. This CDR3 comprises 14 residues. CDR1 is NSHNY and CDR2 is SYGAGN in the germline V gene. This CDR3 is CASSDPGGRNTLYF. The part of the CDR3 DNA that was read is TGTGCCAGCAGTGATCCTGGGGGTCGGAAC.

About this clone: Germline and genes here are mouse. The read halts 4 residues ahead of the CDR3 end, with the missing end drawn from the germline J gene. The V call is TRBV5, the J call TRBJ2-2; 12 bases align to TRBD2. Trimming at V came to 4 bases and at J to 1 base, leaving 7 bases not matched to a gene. This CDR3 is built from 18 residues. The germline V gene has CDR1 LGHNA and CDR2 YNLKQL (reference sequence). This CDR3 reads CASSPGTGGSLNTGQLYF. Partial CDR3 DNA: TGTGCCAGCAGCCCCGGGACTGGGGGGTCCCTAAACACCGGG.

This clone was observed a few times. Gene labels here are mouse ones. CDR3 sequence: CASSRDSSTGGAREVFF. The sequenced CDR3 bases are TGTGCTAGCAGTAGAGACTCCTCGACTGGGGGGGCGCGA. V gene TRBV17 combines with J gene TRBJ1-1; D perhaps matches TRBD1 (6 bases). The missing CDR3 end, 4 residues past where the read stops, is filled in from the germline J gene. This CDR3 has 17 residues. CDR1 is MNHDT and CDR2 is YYDKIL in the germline V gene.

In the case of this clone: All gene names here are mouse names. The CDR3 is cut off 4 residues early in the read; its end comes from the germline J gene. Other DNA sequences in this specimen translate into the identical CDR3. This chain links TRBV5 with TRBJ2-7; D uncertain. The V gene's germline CDR1 is LGHNA and CDR2 YNLKQL (reference sequence). The CDR3 consists of 12 residues. Partial CDR3 DNA: TGTGCCAGCAGCCAAGATACATAT. Amino acid sequence: CASSQDTY. The whole CDR3 sequence is CASSQDTYEQYF.

This clone was seen a few times. Gene labels here are mouse ones. The read ends 4 residues early relative to the CDR3; the germline J gene fills the gap. Other DNA sequences in the sample encode the same CDR3. The chain uses TRBV1 and TRBJ2-5; D is perhaps TRBD1 (6 bases). The germline V gene has CDR1 NSQYPW and CDR2 LRSPGD (reference sequence). The germline V and J ends were trimmed by 4 bases and 3 bases, with 11 bases remaining between them. The CDR3 is 14 residues long. CDR3: CTCSGPGQQDTQYF. The covered CDR3 bases are TGCACCTGCAGTGGACCGGGACAACAAGAC.

This clone was found a few times. Genes and germline are mouse. The read falls 3 residues short of the CDR3 end, and the missing part is taken from the germline J gene. The chain combines TRBV13-3 with TRBJ1-6; 9 positions agree with TRBD1. TRBJ1-6 is filed as an ORF, its function uncertain. The germline V gene encodes CDR1 NNHDY and CDR2 SYVADS. The CDR3 is 15 amino acids. V shed 2 bases, J shed 10 bases, and the junction held 7 bases outside the gene matches. The sequenced CDR3 bases are TGTGCCAGCAGTGAAGGGGACAGGGAAGGATCGCCC. Translated, it gives CASSEGDREGSP. The whole CDR3 sequence is CASSEGDREGSPLYF.

With respect to this clone: Genes here carry mouse names. The sequenced fragment ends 4 residues before the CDR3 boundary, so the rest is inferred from the germline J gene. In the same sample, other DNA sequences code for this CDR3. The rearrangement joins TRBV17 to TRBJ2-7; 8 bases are a match to TRBD1. The CDR3 runs 13 residues. The germline V gene encodes CDR1 MNHDT and CDR2 YYDKIL. The CDR3 sequence: CASSRETGDEQYF. The part of the CDR3 DNA that was read is TGTGCTAGCAGTAGGGAGACAGGGGAT.

This clone showed up just a few times. The gene names here belong to mouse. The read terminates 4 residues before the CDR3 end, so the remaining end is supplied by the germline J gene. This sample also contains other DNA sequences that code for the same CDR3. The chain carries TRBV13-1 and TRBJ2-2; tentatively, D is TRBD1 (5 bases). This CDR3 region has 16 residues. Germline values: CDR1 NSHNY, CDR2 SYGAGN. V was clipped by 0 bases and J by 1 base, with 10 bases between them. Partial CDR3 DNA: TGTGCCAGCAGTGATGCAGGGCAGGGAAACACCGGG. It is translated as CASSDAGQGNTG. The entire CDR3 protein reads CASSDAGQGNTGQLYF.

This clone was counted between two and nine times. The genes are named according to mouse. The CDR3 end falls 4 residues outside the read, so it is completed with the germline J gene. The chain combines TRBV13-1 with TRBJ2-7, with 11 nucleotides matching TRBD2. Germline V gene data show CDR1 as NSHNY and CDR2 as SYGAGN. The length of the CDR3 is 14 residues. Partial CDR3 DNA: TGTGCCAGCAGTGATTCGGGACTGGGGGAT. Its protein is CASSDSGLGD. The CDR3 in full is CASSDSGLGDEQYF.

Turning to this clone: The gene names here belong to mouse. Read data end 4 residues before the CDR3 end; the end is taken from the germline J gene. The chain joins TRBV5 to TRBJ2-7; 9 bases agree with TRBD1. This CDR3 has 14 amino acids. Germline lookup yields CDR1 LGHNA and CDR2 YNLKQL (reference sequence). CDR3 region: CASSQVRDRDEQYF. The CDR3 DNA, read in part, is TGTGCCAGCAGCCAAGTCCGGGACAGGGAT.

This clone was detected a few times. Mouse germline and gene names are used. The read ends 4 residues shy of where the CDR3 ends; the end is completed using the germline J gene. The sample contains more than one DNA sequence encoding this CDR3. The chain uses TRBV13-3 and TRBJ2-1, with TRBD1 matching 9 bases. Germline V CDR1 and CDR2: NNHDY, SYVADS. The trim removed 5 bases at V and 3 bases at J, leaving 3 bases unmatched. This CDR3 region has 14 residues. The part of the CDR3 DNA that was read is TGTGCCAGCAGCCCGGACAGGGGCTATGCT. Amino acids: CASSPDRGYA. The complete CDR3 protein is CASSPDRGYAEQFF.

A few counts support this clone. Germline and genes here are mouse. The read finishes 4 residues shy of the CDR3 end, and the germline J gene is used to complete it. Other DNA sequences in the same sample also yield this CDR3. The chain couples TRBV13-1 to TRBJ1-1; no firm D call. The CDR3 consists of 12 residues. Germline lookup yields CDR1 NSHNY and CDR2 SYGAGN. Trimming stripped 8 bases from V and 0 bases from J, with 8 bases between. The CDR3 bases that were read are TGTGCCAGTCGACAAGCAAACACA. Protein sequence: CASRQANT. The entire CDR3 sequence reads CASRQANTEVFF.

This clone was counted only a few times. Gene names denote mouse genes. Read sequence stops 4 residues before the CDR3 end, and the germline J gene provides the missing end. The chain combines TRBV31 with TRBJ2-5, with D perhaps TRBD1 (6 bases). The germline V gene has CDR1 GKSSPN and CDR2 SITVG. V was clipped by 3 bases and J by 1 base, with 8 bases between them. CDR3 size: 13 residues. The CDR3 DNA, read in part, is TGTGCCTGGAGCACAGGGTACCAAGAC. This gives the protein CAWSTGYQD. The full CDR3 protein reads CAWSTGYQDTQYF.

This clone has just a few counts. Gene names denote mouse genes. The read terminates 4 residues before the CDR3 end, so the remaining end is supplied by the germline J gene. The chain uses TRBV14 and TRBJ2-3; possibly TRBD1 for D (6 bases). The CDR3 runs 15 residues. Between the trimmed V and J ends, which lost 5 bases and 0 bases, there was a span of 13 bases. Germline V gives CDR1 SGHDT, CDR2 FRDEAV. The CDR3 bases that were read are TGTGCCAGCAGCCGCGGGACACATAGTGCAGAA. Residues: CASSRGTHSAE. The complete CDR3 reads CASSRGTHSAETLYF.

Details on this clone: Gene names follow the mouse nomenclature. Coverage ceases 4 residues before the CDR3 finishes, and the germline J gene fills in the end. This chain uses TRBV29 with TRBJ2-5; 10 bases are a match to TRBD1. The CDR3 consists of 15 residues. CDR1 and CDR2 (germline): MSHET, SYDVDS. CDR3 protein: CASSPRTGGKDTQYF. CDR3 DNA, as far as it was read: TGTGCTAGCAGTCCTCGGACAGGGGGGAAAGAC.

This clone was detected only a few times. Any gene name here is a mouse gene name. The read falls 3 residues short of the CDR3 end, and the missing part is taken from the germline J gene. V and J are TRBV5 and TRBJ1-6, with 9 bases aligning to TRBD1. TRBJ1-6 has ORF status, its function being uncertain. V dropped 3 bases and J dropped 4; count of bases not matched to a gene: 1. The germline V gene encodes CDR1 LGHNA and CDR2 YNLKQL (reference sequence). The CDR3 runs to 15 residues. CDR3 in amino acids: CASSHGQGYNSPLYF. CDR3 DNA, as far as it was read: TGTGCCAGCAGCCACGGACAGGGGTATAATTCGCCC.

This clone was picked up a small number of times. Gene names refer to mouse genes. Read sequence stops 4 residues before the CDR3 end, and the germline J gene provides the missing end. This CDR3 is also generated by other DNA sequences in the sample. V usage is TRBV19 and J usage is TRBJ2-7; the match to TRBD2 covers 8 bases. Germline CDR1 reads FNHDT; CDR2 reads SITEND (reference sequence). CDR3 length equals 15 residues. V trimming: 0 bases; J trimming: 1 base; junction bases outside the gene matches: 3. The CDR3: CASSIGLGGSYEQYF. The sequenced CDR3 bases are TGTGCCAGCAGTATAGGCCTGGGGGGTTCCTAT.

Notes on this clone: Germline and genes here are mouse. The DNA read from the CDR3 is TGTGCCTGGAAACAATAT. The encoded protein is CAWKQY. The CDR3 as a whole reads CAWKQYEQYF. This rearrangement joins TRBV31 to TRBJ2-7; D not resolved. The read ends 4 residues early relative to the CDR3; the germline J gene fills the gap. CDR1 and CDR2 (germline): GKSSPN, SITVG. The CDR3 runs 10 residues.

Of note for this clone: The listed genes are named as in mouse. The read terminates 4 residues ahead of where the CDR3 ends, so the germline J gene completes it. This rearrangement joins TRBV13-1 to TRBJ2-3, with D possibly being TRBD2 (6 bases). The CDR3 is 14 amino acids. Looked up from germline, CDR1 is NSHNY and CDR2 is SYGAGN. Trimming took off 5 bases at V and 0 bases at J, with 10 bases between the two ends. The CDR3 loop is CASRGGASAETLYF. The sequenced part of the CDR3 DNA is TGTGCCAGCAGGGGGGGAGCTAGTGCAGAA.